The rows below give T cell receptor beta chains drawn from one sample of a study of blood T cell repertoires in COVID-19. Using immunoSEQ multiplex PCR, the repertoire was profiled, and TCRdb retains in-frame clones only, with some absent. The table includes more than 350,000 clones, approximately 90% detected once. The sample comprised PBMCs or T cells enriched from blood (not recorded which). Source of these receptors: a man aged 18-30 years who had recovered from COVID-19. Both conserved end residues are part of each CDR3. A D gene is named only where the DNA matches it firmly. Rows give clone size only sometimes, using once, few, many, or a class for an expanded clone.

TRBD1 | TRBJ1-3 | TRBV4-1 | once | CASSQVGTGGNTIYF | TGCGCCAGCAGCCAAGTCGGGACAGGCGGAAACACCATATATTTT
NA | TRBJ2-7 | TRBV10-3 | NA | CAISDDRIYEQYF | TGTGCCATCAGTGACGACAGGATCTACGAGCAGTACTTC
TRBD1 | TRBJ2-3 | TRBV29-1 | NA | CSVEGTGVDTQYF | TGCAGCGTTGAGGGGACAGGGGTAGATACGCAGTATTTT
TRBD1 | TRBJ2-7 | TRBV6-5 | NA | CASSHRTGTVYEQYF | TGTGCCAGCAGCCACCGGACAGGGACTGTTTACGAGCAGTACTTC
NA | TRBJ2-4 | TRBV13 | NA | CASSHTGSATKNIQYF | TGTGCCAGCAGCCATACAGGGTCTGCGACCAAAAACATTCAGTACTTC
TRBD1 | TRBJ1-5 | TRBV7-9 | NA | CASSLAYGTGSNQPQHF | TGTGCCAGCAGCTTAGCGTATGGGACAGGGAGCAATCAGCCCCAGCATTTT
NA | TRBJ1-4 | TRBV5-8 | NA | CASSSTSPATNEKLFF | TGTGCCAGCAGTTCCACTTCACCTGCAACTAATGAAAAACTGTTTTTT
TRBD1 | TRBJ1-2 | TRBV7-2 | NA | CASSARGQGDGYGYTF | TGTGCCAGCAGCGCTCGCGGGCAGGGGGATGGCTATGGCTACACCTTC
TRBD2 | TRBJ2-5 | TRBV19 | NA | CASSSVLVLAEETQYF | TGTGCCAGTAGTTCGGTGCTGGTCCTAGCGGAAGAGACCCAGTACTTC
TRBD1 | TRBJ1-5 | TRBV4-1 | NA | CASSQVDGTGYQPQHF | TGCGCCAGCAGCCAAGTCGACGGGACAGGGTACCAGCCCCAGCATTTT
NA | TRBJ2-1 | TRBV19 | NA | CASSRQAPYNEQFF | TGTGCCAGTAGTCGGCAGGCCCCCTACAATGAGCAGTTCTTC
TRBD1 | TRBJ1-5 | TRBV27 | once | CASSLTGAGNQPQHF | TGTGCCAGCAGTCTGACAGGGGCTGGCAATCAGCCCCAGCATTTT
NA | TRBJ2-1 | TRBV27 | NA | CASSLLDRYNEQFF | TGTGCCAGCAGTTTATTAGACAGATACAATGAGCAGTTCTTC
NA | TRBJ2-5 | TRBV4-1 | NA | CASSQVWLKQETQYF | TGCGCCAGCAGCCAAGTTTGGCTGAAACAAGAGACCCAGTACTTC
NA | TRBJ2-1 | TRBV29-1 | NA | CSVSGDHYNEQFF | TGCAGCGTATCAGGGGACCATTACAATGAGCAGTTCTTC
NA | TRBJ1-4 | TRBV25-1 | NA | CASSDPGRGAPEKLFF | TGTGCCAGCAGTGACCCGGGGCGGGGGGCACCGGAAAAACTGTTTTTT
TRBD2 | TRBJ2-2 | TRBV7-2 | NA | CASSLELAGAGELFF | TGTGCCAGCAGCTTAGAACTAGCGGGGGCCGGGGAGCTGTTTTTT
TRBD1 | TRBJ1-5 | TRBV18 | NA | CASSEGQGVNQPQHF | TGTGCCAGCTCAGAGGGACAGGGGGTTAATCAGCCCCAGCATTTT
TRBD1 | TRBJ2-7 | TRBV5-1 | NA | CASSLVRQGAIVYEQYF | TGCGCCAGCAGCTTGGTTAGACAGGGGGCGATTGTCTACGAGCAGTACTTC
NA | TRBJ1-1 | TRBV10-3 | NA | CAISAGGARVTEAFF | TGTGCCATCAGTGCGGGGGGGGCGAGGGTCACTGAAGCTTTCTTT
NA | TRBJ1-1 | TRBV29-1 | NA | CSVEIVNTEAFF | TGCAGCGTTGAAATAGTGAACACTGAAGCTTTCTTT
TRBD2 | TRBJ2-2 | TRBV19 | NA | CASSIDGSGRASTGELFF | TGTGCCAGTAGTATAGATGGGAGCGGGAGGGCCTCAACCGGGGAGCTGTTTTTT
TRBD1 | TRBJ1-1 | TRBV5-5 | NA | CASSLLTGVTGTEAFF | TGTGCCAGCAGCTTGCTGACAGGGGTGACGGGAACTGAAGCTTTCTTT
NA | TRBJ1-5 | TRBV7-2 | NA | CASSSEGLTGQPQHF | TGTGCCAGCAGCTCTGAGGGACTCACCGGTCAGCCCCAGCATTTT
TRBD1 | TRBJ1-6 | TRBV7-9 | NA | CASSPLGQGARSPLHF | TGTGCCAGCAGCCCCCTGGGACAGGGGGCGAGGTCACCCCTCCACTTT
TRBD1 | TRBJ1-1 | TRBV7-9 | NA | CASSLTGTNTEAFF | TGTGCCAGCAGCTTGACAGGGACGAACACTGAAGCTTTCTTT
TRBD1 | TRBJ2-7 | TRBV4-3 | NA | CASSRGGTGWGEQYF | TGCGCCAGCAGCCGAGGAGGGACAGGGTGGGGCGAGCAGTACTTC
TRBD1 | TRBJ1-2 | TRBV28 | NA | CASSTHDRVGGYTF | TGTGCCAGCAGTACCCATGACAGGGTAGGCGGCTACACCTTC
NA | TRBJ2-7 | TRBV21-1 | NA | CASRKGTGGSYEQYF | TGTGCCAGCAGGAAAGGGACAGGCGGTTCCTACGAGCAGTACTTC
TRBD1 | TRBJ1-5 | TRBV2 | NA | CASSTYKWTGSNQPQHF | TGTGCCAGCAGTACCTATAAATGGACAGGTAGCAATCAGCCCCAGCATTTT
NA | TRBJ2-1 | TRBV9 | once | CASSVNTYNEQFF | TGTGCCAGCAGCGTTAACACCTACAATGAGCAGTTCTTC
NA | TRBJ1-5 | TRBV28 | NA | CALGGGWAQPQHF | TGTGCCCTCGGGGGTGGGTGGGCTCAGCCCCAGCATTTT
TRBD1 | TRBJ2-1 | TRBV7-2 | NA | CASSLAGQGAYEQFF | TGTGCCAGCAGCCTAGCAGGACAGGGGGCTTATGAGCAGTTCTTC
TRBD2 | TRBJ2-3 | TRBV5-4 | NA | CASSFLLAGLTDTQYF | TGTGCCAGCAGCTTTCTGCTAGCGGGCCTCACAGATACGCAGTATTTT
NA | TRBJ1-1 | TRBV9 | NA | CASSVGGRPLNTEAFF | TGTGCCAGCAGCGTAGGTGGGAGGCCTCTCAACACTGAAGCTTTCTTT
NA | TRBJ2-5 | TRBV2 | NA | CASSWGTQETQYF | TGTGCCAGCAGTTGGGGGACTCAAGAGACCCAGTACTTC
TRBD1 | TRBJ1-4 | TRBV11-2 | once | CASSLGLTGNSEKLFF | TGTGCCAGCAGCTTAGGCCTGACAGGGAATAGCGAAAAACTGTTTTTT
TRBD2 | TRBJ2-1 | TRBV6-4 | NA | CASSGTSNSYNEQFF | TGTGCCAGCAGTGGGACTAGTAACTCCTACAATGAGCAGTTCTTC
TRBD2 | TRBJ2-1 | TRBV29-1 | NA | CSVPSGRGEQFF | TGCAGCGTTCCTAGCGGGAGAGGGGAGCAGTTCTTC
NA | TRBJ1-1 | TRBV19 | NA | CASQQGLATEAFF | TGTGCCTCCCAACAGGGTCTGGCCACTGAAGCTTTCTTT
NA | TRBJ2-7 | TRBV5-1 | NA | CASSFYADSSYEQYF | TGCGCCAGCAGCTTCTACGCCGACAGCTCCTACGAGCAGTACTTC
TRBD2 | TRBJ2-5 | TRBV29-1 | NA | CSVEDGLAGDQETQYF | TGCAGCGTTGAAGATGGACTAGCGGGAGACCAAGAGACCCAGTACTTC
TRBD1 | TRBJ1-1 | TRBV14 | NA | CASSSKQGVGKNTEAFF | TGTGCCAGCAGCTCCAAACAGGGGGTTGGAAAAAACACTGAAGCTTTCTTT
TRBD1 | TRBJ2-7 | TRBV9 | NA | CASSAYGQGEQYF | TGTGCCAGCAGCGCATACGGACAGGGCGAGCAGTACTTC
NA | TRBJ1-1 | TRBV2 | NA | CASSEERARANTEAFF | TGTGCCAGCAGTGAAGAGCGGGCAAGGGCGAACACTGAAGCTTTCTTT
NA | TRBJ2-3 | TRBV11-1 | NA | CASTPPQVDTQYF | TGTGCCAGCACCCCACCTCAGGTGGATACGCAGTATTTT
TRBD2 | TRBJ2-7 | TRBV30 | NA | CAWGIAGVYEQYF | TGTGCCTGGGGTATAGCGGGAGTCTACGAGCAGTACTTC
TRBD1 | TRBJ1-5 | TRBV29-1 | NA | CSVEETGGNQPQHF | TGCAGCGTTGAAGAGACAGGGGGCAATCAGCCCCAGCATTTT
TRBD1 | TRBJ1-5 | TRBV12-5 | NA | CASLLDTGTGGRQPQHF | TGTGCTAGCTTGCTTGATACCGGGACAGGGGGCCGTCAGCCCCAGCATTTT
NA | TRBJ1-1 | TRBV7-3 | NA | CASSFRANTEAFF | TGTGCCAGCAGCTTCAGGGCTAACACTGAAGCTTTCTTT
NA | TRBJ1-1 | TRBV5-5 | NA | CASSLKEAQTVLNTEAFF | TGTGCCAGCAGCTTGAAGGAGGCCCAGACCGTTCTGAACACTGAAGCTTTCTTT
NA | TRBJ1-1 | TRBV12-3/TRBV12-4 | NA | CASRFTGKIEAFF | TGTGCCAGCCGCTTTACAGGGAAAATTGAAGCTTTCTTT
NA | TRBJ1-1 | TRBV5-1 | few | CASSLSRRITEAFF | TGCGCCAGCAGCTTGTCCCGGAGGATCACTGAAGCTTTCTTT
TRBD1 | TRBJ2-2 | TRBV28 | NA | CATGTAMNTGELFF | TGTGCCACAGGGACAGCTATGAACACCGGGGAGCTGTTTTTT
NA | TRBJ2-1 | TRBV28 | NA | CASRKGSWRAYNEQFF | TGTGCCAGCAGGAAGGGGTCCTGGAGGGCTTACAATGAGCAGTTCTTC